Listed below are T cell receptor beta chains from one sample, sequenced in a study of T cells after yellow fever vaccination. TCRdb re-analysed the 5' RACE reads in MiXCR, keeping a single row per CDR3 protein. The profile covers approximately 330,000 distinct CDR3 sequences, with around 13% appearing a single time and around 3% taken by the ten largest. Sequenced here: CD4+ T cells sorted from PBMCs, sampled 15 days after the yellow fever booster vaccination. These receptors all come from a young man who received the YFV17D yellow fever vaccine. Each CDR3 is given with its conserved first and last residue. D genes are given only for firm matches. Clone sizes are given selectively: once, few, many, or a class where the clone is expanded.

12	few	-	TRBV12-3/TRBV12-4	TRBJ1-1	CASSPGGKVAFF	TGTGCCAGCAGCCCCGGGGGGAAGGTGGCTTTCTTT
15	few	TRBD2	TRBV5-1	TRBJ2-1	CASSLGTSGNNEQFF	TGCGCCAGCAGCTTGGGGACTAGCGGAAACAATGAGCAGTTCTTC
15	-	-	TRBV7-9	TRBJ1-1	CASSLGGSLDTEAFF	TGTGCCAGCAGCTTAGGGGGGTCACTCGACACTGAAGCTTTCTTT
14	few	TRBD1	TRBV5-1	TRBJ2-7	CASSLAGTDYEQYF	TGCGCCAGCAGCTTGGCCGGGACAGATTACGAGCAGTACTTC
14	-	TRBD2	TRBV7-3	TRBJ2-1	CASSQRTSGDEQFF	TGTGCCAGCAGCCAACGGACTAGCGGCGATGAGCAGTTCTTC
13	-	-	TRBV24-1	TRBJ1-5	CATSDFQGRPQHF	TGTGCCACCAGTGATTTCCAGGGGCGGCCCCAGCATTTT
15	few	TRBD2	TRBV6-2/TRBV6-3	TRBJ2-1	CASRPGLAGGNEQFF	TGTGCCAGCAGACCTGGACTAGCGGGGGGCAATGAGCAGTTCTTC
14	-	-	TRBV9	TRBJ2-5	CASSVGTGLQTQYF	TGTGCCAGCAGCGTAGGTACAGGGCTACAGACCCAGTACTTC
12	few	TRBD1	TRBV20-1	TRBJ2-1	CSGRQGKDEQFF	TGCAGTGGCCGACAGGGGAAGGATGAGCAGTTCTTC
15	-	TRBD1	TRBV20-1	TRBJ1-3	CSARVAGTGGNTIYF	TGCAGTGCTAGAGTCGCCGGGACAGGGGGAAACACCATATATTTT
15	few	TRBD1	TRBV7-2	TRBJ1-4	CASSFTGVLGEKLFF	TGTGCCAGCAGCTTCACAGGGGTACTTGGTGAAAAACTGTTTTTT
15	-	-	TRBV11-3	TRBJ2-1	CASSSRAGSYNEQFF	TGTGCCAGCAGCTCTAGAGCGGGCTCCTACAATGAGCAGTTCTTC
14	few	-	TRBV5-1	TRBJ2-1	CASSLVAGYNEQFF	TGCGCCAGCAGCTTGGTGGCGGGATACAATGAGCAGTTCTTC
16	few	-	TRBV7-9	TRBJ2-2	CASSLVLGSNTGELFF	TGTGCCAGCAGCTTAGTGCTTGGGAGTAACACCGGGGAGCTGTTTTTT
17	few	-	TRBV24-1	TRBJ2-1	CATSDLGGAGSYNEQFF	TGTGCCACCAGTGATTTAGGCGGGGCGGGCTCCTACAATGAGCAGTTCTTC
17	-	TRBD1	TRBV7-6	TRBJ2-1	CASSPEQGGYSYNEQFF	TGTGCCAGCAGCCCGGAACAGGGGGGCTACTCCTACAATGAGCAGTTCTTC
14	few	-	TRBV4-1	TRBJ1-5	CASSQVIINQPQHF	TGCGCCAGCAGCCAAGTCATTATCAATCAGCCCCAGCATTTT
15	few	-	TRBV7-8	TRBJ2-5	CASSWQLGSQETQYF	TGTGCCAGCAGCTGGCAACTAGGGTCCCAAGAGACCCAGTACTTC
15	few	-	TRBV9	TRBJ1-3	CASSLTTVLGNTIYF	TGTGCCAGCAGCCTAACGACCGTCCTTGGAAACACCATATATTTT
15	many	TRBD2	TRBV12-3/TRBV12-4	TRBJ2-3	CASRPPGLETDTQYF	TGTGCCAGCAGGCCCCCGGGACTAGAAACAGATACGCAGTATTTT
14	-	TRBD1	TRBV27	TRBJ1-5	CASSRQGVGQPQHF	TGTGCCAGCAGTCGACAGGGGGTCGGTCAGCCCCAGCATTTT
13	-	-	TRBV12-3/TRBV12-4	TRBJ1-2	CASKGGAYYGYTF	TGTGCCAGCAAGGGCGGGGCCTACTATGGCTACACCTTC
16	-	-	TRBV5-1	TRBJ1-3	CASSLEGHISGNTIYF	TGCGCCAGCAGCTTGGAGGGACACATCTCTGGAAACACCATATATTTT
13	few	-	TRBV10-2	TRBJ1-2	CASSVGGSYGYTF	TGCGCCAGCAGTGTCGGGGGGTCCTATGGCTACACCTTC
18	-	-	TRBV4-2	TRBJ1-1	CASSQDVRLRGQGTEAFF	TGTGCCAGCAGCCAAGATGTACGGCTCCGAGGTCAGGGCACTGAAGCTTTCTTT
14	-	-	TRBV7-2	TRBJ2-3	CASSLGGPADTQYF	TGTGCCAGCAGCCTGGGAGGACCGGCAGATACGCAGTATTTT
14	few	TRBD1	TRBV10-3	TRBJ1-2	CAISADRTGGGYTF	TGTGCCATCAGTGCCGACAGGACAGGTGGCGGCTACACCTTC
14	many	TRBD1	TRBV10-3	TRBJ2-2	CAISDRGTTGELFF	TGTGCCATCAGCGACAGGGGGACGACCGGGGAGCTGTTTTTT
14	-	-	TRBV5-1	TRBJ1-1	CASSKEGVDTEAFF	TGCGCCAGCAGTAAGGAAGGGGTGGACACTGAAGCTTTCTTT
13	few	TRBD1	TRBV20-1	TRBJ2-5	CSAPTGGEETQYF	TGCAGTGCCCCGACAGGGGGCGAAGAGACCCAGTACTTC
15	-	TRBD1	TRBV3-1	TRBJ2-3	CASSQRTGRGDTQYF	TGTGCCAGCAGCCAACGGACAGGGCGCGGAGATACGCAGTATTTT
16	-	-	TRBV9	TRBJ2-1	CASSVEDSYSYNEQFF	TGTGCCAGCAGCGTAGAGGACTCCTACTCCTACAATGAGCAGTTCTTC
12	few	-	TRBV29-1	TRBJ1-2	CSVAGLRGGYTF	TGCAGCGTTGCCGGGCTCCGGGGTGGCTACACCTTC
15	-	TRBD1	TRBV28	TRBJ1-2	CASSSDGTAFRGYTF	TGTGCCAGCAGTTCCGACGGGACAGCTTTTCGTGGCTACACCTTC
15	-	TRBD1	TRBV20-1	TRBJ2-2	CSAWGRDRHTGELFF	TGCAGTGCTTGGGGACGGGACAGACACACCGGGGAGCTGTTTTTT
14	few	TRBD1	TRBV7-2	TRBJ1-5	CASSAQQGSEPQHF	TGTGCCAGCAGCGCACAACAGGGGAGTGAGCCCCAGCATTTT
13	-	-	TRBV20-1	TRBJ2-3	CSAHNTGGDTQYF	TGCAGTGCTCACAACACCGGGGGCGATACGCAGTATTTT
13	-	-	TRBV29-1	TRBJ2-5	CSGGRPPEETQYF	TGCAGCGGGGGTAGACCGCCGGAAGAGACCCAGTACTTC
13	few	-	TRBV5-8	TRBJ1-5	CASSWGDDQPQHF	TGTGCCAGCAGCTGGGGGGATGATCAGCCCCAGCATTTT
15	few	-	TRBV30	TRBJ2-3	CAWSVPGGGTDTQYF	TGTGCCTGGAGTGTACCCGGGGGCGGCACAGATACGCAGTATTTT
15	-	-	TRBV4-3	TRBJ1-1	CASSLVSHANTEAFF	TGCGCCAGCAGCTTAGTGTCACACGCCAACACTGAAGCTTTCTTT
14	many	-	TRBV9	TRBJ2-3	CASSVDLGTDTQYF	TGTGCCAGCAGCGTAGACTTGGGCACAGATACGCAGTATTTT
17	-	-	TRBV11-3	TRBJ1-1	CASSFPLQGHLNTEAFF	TGTGCCAGCAGCTTCCCTCTTCAGGGTCACCTGAACACTGAAGCTTTCTTT
14	few	TRBD1	TRBV5-6	TRBJ1-2	CASSLKGQTYGYTF	TGTGCCAGCAGCTTGAAGGGACAGACCTATGGCTACACCTTC
13	-	-	TRBV29-1	TRBJ1-5	CSVDGGINQPQHF	TGCAGCGTTGACGGGGGAATCAATCAGCCCCAGCATTTT
19	-	TRBD1	TRBV4-3	TRBJ1-4	CASSRGKDRGLYSGEKLFF	TGCGCCAGCAGCCGGGGGAAAGACAGGGGGCTATACTCGGGAGAAAAACTGTTTTTT
13	-	-	TRBV5-1	TRBJ2-3	CASSLDRAEGQYF	TGCGCCAGCAGCTTGGACCGAGCTGAGGGGCAGTATTTT
19	few	TRBD1	TRBV5-1	TRBJ2-4	CASSAATGDPITAKNIQYF	TGCGCCAGCAGCGCGGCGACAGGGGATCCGATAACGGCCAAAAACATTCAGTACTTC
15	few	TRBD1	TRBV5-1	TRBJ2-5	CASSFGTAYQETQYF	TGCGCCAGCAGCTTCGGGACAGCCTACCAAGAGACCCAGTACTTC
12	-	-	TRBV12-3/TRBV12-4	TRBJ2-3	CASTHGTDTQYF	TGTGCCAGCACCCACGGTACAGATACGCAGTATTTT
13	few	-	TRBV12-3/TRBV12-4	TRBJ1-5	CASSKSTRQPQHF	TGTGCCAGCAGTAAGTCGACCAGGCAGCCCCAGCATTTT
15	many	TRBD1	TRBV6-5	TRBJ2-4	CASSSPGQGKNIQYF	TGTGCCAGCAGTTCCCCGGGACAGGGCAAAAACATTCAGTACTTC
14	-	-	TRBV6-1	TRBJ1-5	CASSEGVGQQPQHF	TGTGCCAGCAGTGAGGGAGTCGGACAACAGCCCCAGCATTTT
13	-	-	TRBV6-2/TRBV6-3	TRBJ2-7	CASSTGTSYEQYF	TGTGCCAGCAGTACCGGGACGAGTTACGAGCAGTACTTC